The T cell receptor (beta chain) described here comes from a study of blood T cell repertoires in COVID-19. In this sample, this clone turned up a few times. Assay used: immunoSEQ multiplex PCR; TCRdb lists only in-frame clones, some missing. Found here are 150,000 to 200,000 clones, approximately 90% of them singletons; the top ten hold 2.1%. Trimming pared 9 bases from V and 6 bases from J, leaving 14 bases between. Germline V gives CDR1 SGHAT, CDR2 FQNNGV. The CDR3 sequence is 13 residues long. The material sequenced was peripheral blood. This sequence was found in a man aged 65 to 85 with active or convalescent COVID-19. The chain recombines TRBV11-2 with TRBJ2-2, with D unresolved. CDR3 protein: CASNLQRAGELFF. DNA for the CDR3: TGTGCCAGTAACCTGCAGCGAGCCGGGGAGCTGTTTTTT. Variable domain in full (rest from reference TRBV11-2 and TRBJ2-2): EAGVAQSPRYKIIEKRQSVAFWCNPISGHATLYWYQQILGQGPKLLIQFQNNGVVDDSQLPKDRFSAERLKGVDSTLKIQPAKLEDSAVYLCASNLQRAGELFFGEGSRLTVL.